The rows below give T cell receptor beta chains drawn from one sample of a study of T cell clones after liver transplantation. Method: immunoSEQ multiplex PCR; TCRdb's copy keeps in-frame clones and lacks some. The data contain around 300 clones, approximately 49% of them seen just once; the ten biggest clones take up around two fifths. The antigens these receptors bind are not known. Sample: CD4+ T cells from cultured PBMCs. The receptors originated from a human patient who received a liver transplant. Part of the T cells may come from the graft donor. CDR3s include the opening cysteine and the closing phenylalanine or tryptophan. The order of the fields is J gene, V gene, D gene, clone size, CDR3 DNA, CDR3 protein. D genes are given only for firm matches. The listing skips clone size in some rows; elsewhere it reads once, few, many or a size class.

TRBJ1-2,TRBV16,.,hyperexpanded,TGTGCCAGCAGCCAATCCAGGAATGGCTACACCTTC,CASSQSRNGYTF
TRBJ1-1,TRBV18,.,.,TGTGCCAGCTCGGAAGATAGGACTGAAGCTTTCTTT,CASSEDRTEAFF
TRBJ2-7,TRBV19,.,.,TGTGCCAGCAGATCCCCTGGGGCGCAGGGCTCCTACGAGCAGTACTTC,CASRSPGAQGSYEQYF
TRBJ2-7,TRBV6-5,.,.,TGTGCCACCCGGGGGCTCCCAGGCGAGCAGTACTTC,CATRGLPGEQYF
TRBJ1-1,TRBV9,TRBD1,.,TGTGCCAGCAGCGACCGGTGGACAGGGGAAACTGAAGCTTTCTTT,CASSDRWTGETEAFF
TRBJ1-1,TRBV6-6,TRBD1,few,TGTGCCAGCAGGCGTACAGGGGCTGAAGCTTTCTTT,CASRRTGAEAFF
TRBJ1-1,TRBV7-7,TRBD1,few,TGTGCCAGCAGCTTAACAGGGGGCGACACTGAAGCTTTCTTT,CASSLTGGDTEAFF
TRBJ1-3,TRBV2,.,.,TGTGCCAGCAGGAACGGACACCTCTCTGGAAACACCATATATTTT,CASRNGHLSGNTIYF
TRBJ2-3,TRBV9,.,.,TGTGCCAGCAGCTCGCGACAGACAGATACGCAGTATTTT,CASSSRQTDTQYF
TRBJ2-1,TRBV13,TRBD2,.,TGTGCCAGCAGGCCTAGCGGGACCCTCAATGAGCAGTTCTTC,CASRPSGTLNEQFF
TRBJ1-5,TRBV21-1,.,once,TGTGCCAGCAGCCAAGTTAGCTTACATTGGCATCATCAGCCCCAGCATTTT,CASSQVSLHWHHQPQHF
TRBJ1-5,TRBV28,.,.,TGTGCCAGCAGAATCCCGGGGGGCGCCTTTCAGCCCCAGCATTTT,CASRIPGGAFQPQHF
TRBJ1-1,TRBV18,.,.,TGTGCCAGCTCACCCCTCCACAGGGAGGCTGAAGCTTTCTTT,CASSPLHREAEAFF
TRBJ2-2,TRBV7-6,TRBD2,few,TGTGCCAGCAGCCGGACTAGCGGGAGTACCGGGGAGCTGTTTTTT,CASSRTSGSTGELFF
TRBJ1-1,TRBV6-1,.,hyperexpanded,TGTGCCAGCAGTGGGGCCGGGTCCAAGGGTGAAGCTTTCTTT,CASSGAGSKGEAFF
TRBJ2-7,TRBV14,TRBD2,.,TGTGCCAGCAGCCAGATCGGGCTAGCGGGAGTCTCGTACGAGCAGTACTTC,CASSQIGLAGVSYEQYF